The 30 T cell receptor beta chains below all came from one sample that was sequenced in a study of blood T cells in healthy people across ages. A second PCR, run for 7 to 11 cycles, used a sample-barcoded 5' primer plus a J-beta primer mix. TCRdb analysed the 5' RACE reads with MiXCR anew, one entry per CDR3 protein. The sample records approximately 730,000 distinct CDR3 sequences, about 55% being singletons. Sequenced input: blood. The source is a man older than 75 in good health.

CDR3 in DNA: TGTGCCAGCAGCCAAAGGACAGCTTCGCGAGAGACCCAGTACTTC. It encodes CASSQRTASRETQYF. V gene TRBV3-1 combines with J gene TRBJ2-5, with TRBD1 as a possible D gene (6 bases). V dropped 2 bases and J dropped 4 bases, with 14 bases sitting between them. CDR3 length: 15 amino acids. Germline V gives CDR1 LGHDT, CDR2 YNNKEL (reference sequence).

The V gene is TRBV4-1, the J gene TRBJ1-6; D might be TRBD1 (5 bases). With 1 base removed from V and 5 bases from J, the gap between germline ends came to 9 bases. The length of the CDR3 is 15 residues. Germline loops: CDR1 MGHRA, CDR2 YSYEKL. CDR3 sequence: CASSQVWTNNSPLHF. The CDR3 DNA is TGCGCCAGCAGCCAAGTGTGGACAAATAATTCACCCCTCCACTTT.

In DNA form, the CDR3 reads TGCGCCAGCAGCCAAGACGACAGTTATAGCAATCAGCCCCAGCATTTT. Its protein product is CASSQDDSYSNQPQHF. The V and J genes are TRBV4-1 and TRBJ1-5; possibly TRBD1 for D (5 bases). Germline CDR1 reads MGHRA; CDR2 reads YSYEKL. The CDR3 extends over 16 amino acids. V lost 0 bases to trimming and J lost 0 bases, with 9 bases between them.

The chain combines TRBV27 with TRBJ2-5, with D possibly called TRBD1 or TRBD2 (5 bases each). Germline V gene sequence: CDR1 MNHEY, CDR2 SMNVEV (reference sequence). The ends were cut back, 5 bases at V and 4 bases at J, with 20 bases in the middle. This CDR3 is 16 amino acids long. This chain's CDR3 is CASSLDPSPGPETQYF. In DNA form, the CDR3 reads TGTGCCAGCAGTCTCGACCCGTCCCCGGGGCCAGAGACCCAGTACTTC.

About this clonotype itself: At one of its ends the junction is not consistent with the germline gene, which may arise from a read error. V usage is TRBV20-1 and J usage is TRBJ2-1; possibly TRBD2 for D (7 bases). The CDR3 extends over 14 amino acids. CDR1 DFQATT and CDR2 SNEGSKA come from the germline V gene (reference sequence). CDR3 sequence reads: CSTRNRDYYNEQFF. The CDR3, as DNA: TGCAGTACTAGAAACAGGGACTATTACAATGAGCAGTTCTTC.

The V call is TRBV20-1, the J call TRBJ1-2; TRBD1 might be the D (6 bases). This CDR3 is 17 amino acids long. The V and J ends lost 6 bases and 0 bases respectively, with 23 bases between them. Germline CDR1 reads DFQATT; CDR2 reads SNEGSKA (reference sequence). CDR3 region: CSAEPPGQGPANYGYTF. Here the CDR3 DNA reads TGCAGTGCGGAACCGCCGGGGCAGGGGCCTGCTAACTATGGCTACACCTTC.

The chain couples TRBV20-1 to TRBJ2-5; TRBD2 agrees at 9 bases. V trimming: 5 bases; J trimming: 5 bases; junction bases outside the gene matches: 12. The CDR3 is 15 residues long. Germline lookup yields CDR1 DFQATT and CDR2 SNEGSKA (reference sequence). CDR3: CSAEDGGRAGETQYF. In nucleotides, the CDR3 is TGCAGTGCTGAGGACGGCGGGAGGGCGGGTGAGACCCAGTACTTC.

The CDR3 DNA follows: TGTGCCAGCAGTCAACCGGGACTAAGCTTTAATGAGCAGTTCTTC. Protein product: CASSQPGLSFNEQFF. V is TRBV28 and J is TRBJ2-1; 7 positions match TRBD2. Germline loops: CDR1 MDHEN, CDR2 SYDVKM. This CDR3 region has 15 residues. Trimming took 5 bases from V and 7 from J; bases not matched to a gene: 11.

V usage is TRBV28 and J usage is TRBJ1-5; a weak D match, TRBD1 (6 bases). With 6 bases removed from V and 0 bases from J, the gap between germline ends came to 15 bases. This CDR3 has 16 amino acids. Germline CDR1 MDHEN, CDR2 SYDVKM. CDR3 bases: TGTGCCAGCAGCCTCGGGACACGGTATAGCAATCAGCCCCAGCATTTT. The encoded protein is CASSLGTRYSNQPQHF.

The rearrangement links TRBV28 to TRBJ2-5; D remains ambiguous. The germline CDR1 and CDR2 sequences are MDHEN and SYDVKM. V was trimmed by 7 bases and J by 1 base, leaving 10 bases between them. The CDR3 extends over 13 amino acids. The CDR3 protein is CASIGGVQETQYF. The CDR3 nucleotides are TGTGCCAGCATAGGTGGGGTCCAAGAGACCCAGTACTTC.

The chain uses TRBV2 and TRBJ1-2; 9 bases fit TRBD1. CDR1 is SNHLY, CDR2 FYNNEI, per germline. CDR3 length: 13 residues. J gave up 7 bases and V 6 bases, and 6 bases lay outside the gene matches. The CDR3 region has the DNA TGTGCCAGCAGCGGGACAGGGTTTGGTGGCTACACCTTC. Translating it yields CASSGTGFGGYTF. The full variable domain, its missing parts supplied by reference TRBV2 and TRBJ1-2, is EPEVTQTPSHQVTQMGQEVILRCVPISNHLYFYWYRQILGQKVEFLVSFYNNEISEKSEIFDDQFSVERPDGSNFTLKIRSTKLEDSAMYFCASSGTGFGGYTFGSGTRLTVV.

A few counts support this clonotype. This chain connects TRBV2 to TRBJ2-5; 9 bases align to TRBD1. Per the germline V gene, CDR1 is SNHLY and CDR2 is FYNNEI. The CDR3 has 13 amino acids. The V gene end was trimmed by 6 bases and the J gene end by 11 bases; junction bases not matched to a gene: 10. The CDR3 coding sequence is TGTGCCAGCAGGAGGGACAGGGCCGGGGAGCAGTACTTC. This sequence encodes CASRRDRAGEQYF.

This clonotype was seen more than once but under ten times. This chain joins TRBV7-4 and TRBJ2-5; TRBD2 matches 13 bases. The assigned J gene may be wrong: the sequence end matches TRBJ2-7 better. The CDR3 totals 18 residues. Germline loops: CDR1 SGHVT, CDR2 SQSDAQ. The CDR3 bases are TGTGCCAGCAGTACAGGGACTAGCGGGAAGAGCCCTCCTGGCGAGCAGTACTTC. Amino acids: CASSTGTSGKSPPGEQYF.

As for this clonotype: One end of the junction is discordant with germline, which a read error may explain. The V call is TRBV7-9, the J call TRBJ2-3; 7 bases are shared with TRBD2. The CDR3 consists of 15 residues. Per the germline V gene, CDR1 is SEHNR and CDR2 is FQNEAQ (reference sequence). This chain's CDR3 is CASSSPGGISDAQYF. CDR3 coding DNA: TGTGCCAGCAGCTCGCCCGGGGGGATTTCAGATGCGCAGTATTTT.

The chain couples TRBV12-3 or TRBV12-4 to TRBJ1-5; maybe TRBD1 (5 bases). CDR3 size: 15 residues. Trimming shortened V by 5 bases and J by 6 bases, and 17 bases separated the two germline ends. Here the CDR3 reads CASSAYRDQGQPQHF. The DNA for the CDR3 is TGTGCCAGCAGTGCCTACCGGGACCAGGGTCAGCCCCAGCATTTT.

The chain links TRBV20-1 to TRBJ1-1, with D unresolved. Trimming removed 5 bases at V and 1 base at J, with 11 bases between. This CDR3 comprises 13 residues. Germline values: CDR1 DFQATT, CDR2 SNEGSKA (reference sequence). The CDR3 reads CSASTDGNTEAFF. The CDR3 DNA reads as TGCAGTGCTTCAACGGACGGGAACACTGAAGCTTTCTTT.

This chain uses TRBV5-1 with TRBJ2-5, with D hard to call. V shed 4 bases and J shed 3 bases, with 16 bases lying between them. The germline V gene encodes CDR1 SGHRS and CDR2 YFSETQ. The CDR3 totals 15 residues. CDR3 residues: CASSPAASPEETQYF. CDR3 nucleotide sequence: TGCGCCAGCAGCCCTGCGGCGTCCCCGGAAGAGACCCAGTACTTC.

The chain uses TRBV20-1 and TRBJ2-3; D is unresolved. V shed 6 bases and J shed 5 bases, with 6 bases lying between them. In germline, CDR1 is DFQATT, CDR2 SNEGSKA (reference sequence). The CDR3 length is 10 residues. Written as DNA, the CDR3 is TGCAGTGCCTTAAAAGATACGCAGTATTTT. It translates to CSALKDTQYF.

This clonotype was counted a few times. This sequence joins TRBV9 and TRBJ2-1; 7 nucleotides line up with TRBD2. The CDR3 extends over 16 amino acids. The ends lost 0 bases at V and 1 base at J; junction bases unmatched: 4. Per germline, CDR1 SGDLS and CDR2 YYNGEE. The CDR3, as DNA: TGTGCCAGCAGCGTAGACGGGAGGCCTTCCTACAATGAGCAGTTCTTC. It encodes CASSVDGRPSYNEQFF.

J is TRBJ2-2 and V is TRBV2, with 8 bases fitting TRBD1. This CDR3 comprises 16 residues. J was trimmed by 5 bases and V by 2 bases; bases with no gene match: 7. From germline, CDR1 is SNHLY and CDR2 FYNNEI. The chain's CDR3 is CASSEIRRGRTGELFF. CDR3 coding DNA: TGTGCCAGCAGTGAAATCCGCAGGGGGCGTACCGGGGAGCTGTTTTTT.

This rearrangement joins TRBV4-1 to TRBJ2-4; the D gene could be TRBD1 or TRBD2 (5 bases each). The CDR3 has 13 amino acids. Germline values: CDR1 MGHRA, CDR2 YSYEKL. The ends were cut back, 3 bases at V and 13 bases at J, with 16 bases in the middle. CDR3 sequence (DNA): TGCGCCAGCAGCCAGTTTGGGGGTGGATCGCAGTACTTC. It yields the protein CASSQFGGGSQYF.

With regard to this clonotype: A read error may be the cause here, since a much bigger clone is one base away. The chain is built from TRBV6-2 or TRBV6-3 and TRBJ2-7; D may be TRBD1 (7 bases). The closer fit of TRBJ2-5 to the DNA end suggests the J call may be wrong. The CDR3 contains 14 residues. The germline CDR1 and CDR2 sequences are MNHEY and SVGEGT. The CDR3 sequence: CASMRDSRMGTQYF. The CDR3 coding sequence is TGTGCCAGCATGCGGGACAGCCGAATGGGGACCCAGTACTTC.

This clonotype showed up just once. The chain recombines TRBV27 with TRBJ2-3; TRBD1 aligns across 7 bases. The V gene's germline CDR1 is MNHEY and CDR2 SMNVEV (reference sequence). The V gene end was trimmed by 6 bases and the J gene end by 14 bases; junction bases not matched to a gene: 20. This CDR3 is 15 amino acids long. In DNA, the CDR3 is TGTGCCAGCAGCCTCCAGGGGGTGGAGCACAGATACGCGTATTTT. This translates into CASSLQGVEHRYAYF.

The chain employs TRBV20-1 and TRBJ1-3, with 7 bases matching TRBD1. The CDR3 has 15 amino acids. CDR1 is DFQATT, CDR2 SNEGSKA, per germline (reference sequence). With V trimmed by 2 bases and J by 1 base, 5 bases remained unmatched. CDR3 sequence: CSARSTGTSGNTIYF. CDR3 DNA sequence: TGCAGTGCTAGATCGACAGGGACATCTGGAAACACCATATATTTT.

This clonotype was seen a handful of times. The V and J genes are TRBV5-1 and TRBJ2-7, with 9 bases matching TRBD2. CDR1 is SGHRS and CDR2 is YFSETQ in the germline V gene. The CDR3 is made up of 13 amino acids. The junction had 2 bases not matched to a gene; V was cut back by 2 bases and J by 5 bases. The CDR3, as DNA: TGCGCCAGCAGCTTCGGACTAGCGAACGAGCAGTACTTC. Translated, it gives CASSFGLANEQYF.

This clonotype appeared a few times. The chain joins TRBV28 to TRBJ2-7, with D maybe TRBD1 (6 bases). The CDR3 length is 14 residues. V gave up 7 bases and J gave up 0 bases, with 13 bases separating them. Germline CDR1 is MDHEN and CDR2 is SYDVKM. CDR3 sequence reads: CASKFGDTSYEQYF. The DNA for the CDR3 is TGTGCCAGCAAATTCGGGGACACCTCCTACGAGCAGTACTTC.

V gene TRBV18 combines with J gene TRBJ2-7; 8 bases line up with TRBD1. The CDR3 consists of 15 residues. Germline V gene sequence: CDR1 KGHSH, CDR2 LQKENI. The J segment lost 2 bases and the V segment lost 2 bases, leaving 5 bases of the junction unmatched. The CDR3 protein is CASSPRRQGTYEQYF. The CDR3 bases are TGTGCCAGCTCACCAAGGAGACAGGGGACCTACGAGCAGTACTTC. Full variable domain (outside the CDR3, taken from reference TRBV18 and TRBJ2-7): NAGVMQNPRHLVRRRGQEARLRCSPMKGHSHVYWYRQLPEEGLKFMVYLQKENIIDESGMPKERFSAEFPKEGPSILRIQQVVRGDSAAYFCASSPRRQGTYEQYFGPGTRLTVT.

CDR3 nucleotides: TGCGCCAGCAGCCGAAGCTGGCTGAACAGGTACACAGATACGCAGTATTTT. It is translated as CASSRSWLNRYTDTQYF. The genes are TRBV4-1 and TRBJ2-3; the D gene is possibly TRBD1 (5 bases). This CDR3 has 17 amino acids. The V gene's germline CDR1 is MGHRA and CDR2 YSYEKL. V was pared by 4 bases and J by 2 bases, with 19 bases between.

The gene calls are TRBV20-1 and TRBJ2-1, with 10 bases identical to TRBD2. The germline CDR1 and CDR2 sequences are DFQATT and SNEGSKA (reference sequence). CDR3 length equals 16 residues. V was pared by 6 bases and J by 2 bases, with 10 bases of the junction left unmatched. CDR3 in DNA: TGCAGTGCAACTAGACTAGCGGGTGTCACCTACAATGAGCAGTTCTTC. It yields the protein CSATRLAGVTYNEQFF.

The rearrangement links TRBV11-3 to TRBJ2-1, with no clear D. CDR1 and CDR2 (germline): SGHNT, YENEEA. The CDR3 loop spans 15 amino acids. V gave up 1 base and J gave up 5 bases, with 12 bases separating them. This CDR3 is CASSLGLSYNNEQFF. The CDR3 DNA reads as TGTGCCAGCAGCTTAGGTTTGAGCTACAACAATGAGCAGTTCTTC.